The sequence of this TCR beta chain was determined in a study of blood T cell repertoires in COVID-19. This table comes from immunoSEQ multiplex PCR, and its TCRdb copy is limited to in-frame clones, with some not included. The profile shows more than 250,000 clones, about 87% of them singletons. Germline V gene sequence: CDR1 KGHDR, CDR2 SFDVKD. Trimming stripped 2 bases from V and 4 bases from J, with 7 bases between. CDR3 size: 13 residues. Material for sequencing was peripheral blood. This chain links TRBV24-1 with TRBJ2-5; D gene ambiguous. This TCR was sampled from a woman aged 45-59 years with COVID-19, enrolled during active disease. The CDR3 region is CATSDSFPETQYF. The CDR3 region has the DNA TGTGCCACCAGTGATTCTTTTCCAGAGACCCAGTACTTC.